This T cell receptor (beta chain) appears in the sequencing data of a study of cytomegalovirus exposure and HLA in healthy donors. The PCR made use of 60 Vbeta and 13 Jbeta primers. Assay: immunoSEQ multiplex PCR; the TCRdb copy retains only in-frame clones and omits some. The sample contains under 200,000 clones, approximately 78% of which appear only once. The sequencing sample was made of PBMCs. This sequence originates from a woman between 35 and 50 years old in good health and CMV-seronegative.

CDR3 in DNA: TGTGCCAGTAGTATATTTAGAGGACGGGACACAACTAATGAAAAACTGTTTTTT. The encoded protein is CASSIFRGRDTTNEKLFF. This chain connects TRBV19 to TRBJ1-4; D might be TRBD1 (6 bases). CDR1 and CDR2 (germline): LNHDA, SQIVND (reference sequence). This CDR3 comprises 18 residues. The ends were cut back, 2 bases at V and 0 bases at J, with 16 bases in the middle.